This TCR beta chain is from a study of blood T cell repertoires in COVID-19. The germline V gene encodes CDR1 MDHEN and CDR2 SYDVKM. The CDR3 contains 14 residues. Trimming removed 1 base from V and 7 bases from J, with 10 bases in between. The protocol was immunoSEQ multiplex PCR, while the TCRdb copy is restricted to in-frame clones and leaves out a portion. The sample records some 250,000 clones, 81% being singletons. The chain uses TRBV28 and TRBJ1-4; D might be TRBD1 (5 bases). The sequenced sample was peripheral blood. The clonotype originates from a woman over 75 with COVID-19, enrolled during active disease. The DNA for the CDR3 is TGTGCCAGCAGTTTATCGATGGGGGGTGAAAAACTGTTTTTT. This codes for CASSLSMGGEKLFF.